The source of this T cell receptor beta chain is a study of memory CD4+ T cells and cytomegalovirus serostatus. Overall study: This sample comes from healthy Belgian adults, eight to ten CMV seropositive, under 25 seronegative. Findings and caveats of the study: A US-trained random forest predicted CMV serostatus with median AUC around 0.9. 67 of 164 known CMV-associated TCRbeta sequences appeared in CD4+ memory.

The sort gate was single viable CD3+CD4+CD8-CD45RO+ cells for memory CD4+ T cells. Serum IgG to CMV pp150, pp28, p38 and p52 defined serostatus. This CDR3 comprises 16 residues. V lost 4 bases, J lost 2 bases, and 18 bases lay in between. Germline V gives CDR1 SGHRS, CDR2 YFSETQ. Repertoires were generated with immunoSEQ multiplex PCR, while TCRdb's copy carries only in-frame clones and drops some. There are about 39,000 clones in the sample; over 65% occur only once, and less than 0.85% lies in the top ten. Regarding this clone: Its antigen remains unknown.

The sequenced sample consisted of memory CD4+ T cells from blood. The sequence was collected from an adult in good health and CMV-seronegative. The V and J genes are TRBV5-1 and TRBJ1-1; the D gene is possibly TRBD1 (5 bases). DNA for the CDR3: TGCGCCAGCAGCGAGCTAACGTTGGGGGGAAACACTGAAGCTTTCTTT. Translated: CASSELTLGGNTEAFF.